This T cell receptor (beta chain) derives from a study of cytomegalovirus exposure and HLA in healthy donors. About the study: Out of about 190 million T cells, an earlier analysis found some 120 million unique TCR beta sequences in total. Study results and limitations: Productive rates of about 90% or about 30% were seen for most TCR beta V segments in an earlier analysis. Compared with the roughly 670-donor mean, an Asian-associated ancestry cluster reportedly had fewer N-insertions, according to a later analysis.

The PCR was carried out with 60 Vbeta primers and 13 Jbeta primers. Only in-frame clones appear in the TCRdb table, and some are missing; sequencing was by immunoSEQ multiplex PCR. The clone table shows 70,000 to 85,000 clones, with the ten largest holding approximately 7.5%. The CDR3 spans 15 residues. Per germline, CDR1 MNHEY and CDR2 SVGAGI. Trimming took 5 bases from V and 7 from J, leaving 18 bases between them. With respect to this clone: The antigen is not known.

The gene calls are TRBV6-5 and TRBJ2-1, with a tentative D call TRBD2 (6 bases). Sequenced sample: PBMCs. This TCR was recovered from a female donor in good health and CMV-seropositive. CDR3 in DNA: TGTGCCAGCAGTCGAGAGGGAGGCAGGGTGAATGAGCAGTTCTTC. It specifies CASSREGGRVNEQFF.